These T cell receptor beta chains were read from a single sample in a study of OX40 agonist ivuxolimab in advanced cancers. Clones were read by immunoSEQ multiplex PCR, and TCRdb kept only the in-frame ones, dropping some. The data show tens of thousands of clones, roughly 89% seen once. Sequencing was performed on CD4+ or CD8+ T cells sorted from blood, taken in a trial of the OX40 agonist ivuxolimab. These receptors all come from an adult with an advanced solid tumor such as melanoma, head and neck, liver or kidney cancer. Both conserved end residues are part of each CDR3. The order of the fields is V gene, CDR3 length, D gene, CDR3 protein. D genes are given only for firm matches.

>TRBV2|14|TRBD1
CASSVRTGTSPLHF
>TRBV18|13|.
CASPPERNSPLHF
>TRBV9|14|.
CASSDPGAGYGYTF
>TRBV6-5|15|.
CASSFDRPNTGELFF
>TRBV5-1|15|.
CASSRAGSSEDEQYF
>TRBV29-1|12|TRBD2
CSVEYGRETQYF
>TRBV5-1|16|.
CASSLSRGDTTDTQYF
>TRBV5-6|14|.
CASSSRDTSYEQYF
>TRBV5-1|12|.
CASSSMGETQYF
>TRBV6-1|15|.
CASRIRTGENEKLFF
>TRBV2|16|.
CASSEGQYGLGETQYF
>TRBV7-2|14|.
CASSLGRTTDTQYF
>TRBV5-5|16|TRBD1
CASSLDTGANTGELFF
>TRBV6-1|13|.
CATTGPKGAEAFF
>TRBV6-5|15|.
CASSGRDQGTREQYF
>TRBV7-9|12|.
CASSRDNYGYTF
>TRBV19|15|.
CASTLSGGGESPLHF
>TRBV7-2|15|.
CASSLGVGANTEAFF
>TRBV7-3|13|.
CASSRDHTGELFF
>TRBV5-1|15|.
CASSGRSTGFGGYTF
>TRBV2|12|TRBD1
CASRTGWQPQHF
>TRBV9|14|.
CASSANSGNQPQHF
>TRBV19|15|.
CASSAGSPSPYGYTF
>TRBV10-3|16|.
CAISGEGGSGSYEQYF
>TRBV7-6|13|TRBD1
CASSGGTVEKLFF
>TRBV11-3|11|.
CASSLKDTQYF
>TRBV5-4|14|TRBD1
CASSQTGDHQPQHF
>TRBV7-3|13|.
CASSLISSGELFF
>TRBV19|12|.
CASSEGGSLAFF
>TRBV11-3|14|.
CASSLAQGDGKLFF
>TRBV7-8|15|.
CASSLEDGVRETQYF
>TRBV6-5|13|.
CATAPGENQPQHF
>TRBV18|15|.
CASSPLGQSTDTQYF
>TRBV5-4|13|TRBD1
CASSLTGSTEAFF
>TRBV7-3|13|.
CASSSRGAGGYTF
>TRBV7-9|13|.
CASSFDYAGELFF
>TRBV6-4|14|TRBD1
CASSYGTGSGELFF
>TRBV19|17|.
CASSSDVREALNTEAFF
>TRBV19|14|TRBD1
CASRGQGGNQPQHF
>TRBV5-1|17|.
CASSLAPTVPSTDTQYF
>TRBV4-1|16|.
CASSQFLGQGDSPLHF
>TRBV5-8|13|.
CASSPRWDSPLHF
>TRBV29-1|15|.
CSARAGANAYNEQFF
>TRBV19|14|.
CASTDGYGNQPQHF
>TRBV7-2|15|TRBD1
CASSLVRDSRYGYTF
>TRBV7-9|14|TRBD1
CASSPQGVGETQYF
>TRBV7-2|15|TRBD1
CASSGTGAKYTEAFF
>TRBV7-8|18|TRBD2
CASSLAVAGGLSSYEQYF
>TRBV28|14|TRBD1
CASRTTGTGNGYTF
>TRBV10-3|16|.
CAISRTRGEGDEKLFF
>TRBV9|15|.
CASSVGHPDNSPLHF